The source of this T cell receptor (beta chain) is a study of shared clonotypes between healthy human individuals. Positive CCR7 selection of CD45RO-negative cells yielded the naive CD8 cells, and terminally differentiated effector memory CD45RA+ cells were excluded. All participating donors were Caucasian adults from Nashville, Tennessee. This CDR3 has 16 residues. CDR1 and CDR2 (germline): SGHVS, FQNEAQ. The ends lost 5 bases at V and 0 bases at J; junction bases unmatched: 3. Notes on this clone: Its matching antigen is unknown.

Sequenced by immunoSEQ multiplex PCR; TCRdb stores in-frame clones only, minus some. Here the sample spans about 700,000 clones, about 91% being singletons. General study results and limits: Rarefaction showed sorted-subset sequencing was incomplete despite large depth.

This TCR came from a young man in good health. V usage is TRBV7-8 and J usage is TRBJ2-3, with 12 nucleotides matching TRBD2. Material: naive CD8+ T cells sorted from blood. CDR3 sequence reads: CASSRLAGGSTDTQYF. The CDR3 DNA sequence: TGTGCCAGCAGCAGGCTAGCGGGAGGGAGCACAGATACGCAGTATTTT.